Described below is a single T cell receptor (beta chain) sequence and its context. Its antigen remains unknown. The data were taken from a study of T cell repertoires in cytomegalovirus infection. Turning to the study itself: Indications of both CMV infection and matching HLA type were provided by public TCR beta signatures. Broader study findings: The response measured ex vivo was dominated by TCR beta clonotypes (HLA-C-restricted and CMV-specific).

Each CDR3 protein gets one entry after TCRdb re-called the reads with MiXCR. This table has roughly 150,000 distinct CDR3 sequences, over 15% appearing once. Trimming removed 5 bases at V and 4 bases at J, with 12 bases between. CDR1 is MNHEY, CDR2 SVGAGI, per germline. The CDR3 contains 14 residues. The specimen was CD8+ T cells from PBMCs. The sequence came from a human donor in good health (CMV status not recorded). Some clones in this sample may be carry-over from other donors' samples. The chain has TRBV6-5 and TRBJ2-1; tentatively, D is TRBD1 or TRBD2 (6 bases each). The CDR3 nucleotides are TGTGCCAGCAGTATCACGGGGGCATACAATGAGCAGTTCTTC. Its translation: CASSITGAYNEQFF.